This T cell receptor (beta chain) appears in the sequencing data of a study of early T cells in non-severe SARS-CoV-2 infection (dated by TCRdb to about 2021). Turning to the overall study: TCR sequencing used bulk RNA from unsorted whole blood, so alpha and beta chains could not be paired. Paper-wide results and their limitations: VDJdb matching was skewed toward anti-spike CD8 responses and likely underestimated virus-specific expansions by missing private and CD4 specificities.

A case-control design nested within a healthcare worker cohort in London, UK, was used, with weekly nasopharyngeal swab PCR tests and blood sampling performed. Healthcare workers were recruited during the week of the UK lockdown, between 23 and 31 March 2020, and followed weekly for up to roughly 15 weeks. CDR3 length: 13 amino acids, cysteine to phenylalanine. Only the CDR3 part of the read is kept: 39 bases, read in frame from the first base. Between the V and J ends, shortened by 2 bases and 2 bases respectively, the junction contains 7 bases. CDR1 and CDR2 are read off the germline V gene as SGHRS and YFSETQ. Library prep was done by 5' RACE. This sample was sequenced with a NextSeq 500. Unique molecular identifiers were attached to individual cDNA molecules in the TCR library protocol so that sequencing error and PCR bias could be corrected. Both TCR alpha and beta chains were sequenced, and tight co-correlation was observed between alpha and beta sequence abundances in each sample. Processing in the source paper ran as follows. Decombinator V4 was used to annotate TCR sequences for V gene, J gene and CDR3. Expanded TCRs were defined as changing significantly between any two time points under a Poisson model with p below 0.0001. TCR abundances were normalised to the total number of TCRs sequenced per sample and were expressed as counts per million. MAIT TCRs were defined by TRAV1-2 paired with TRAJ12, TRAJ20 or TRAJ33, and iNKT TCRs by TRAV10 paired with TRAJ18. VDJdb, accessed 1 November 2021, was searched for CMV, EBV and SARS-CoV-2 annotated TCRs, excluding TCRs annotated for multiple antigens. The public reads were reprocessed in TCRdb via fastp at Q25 and MiXCR, keeping in-frame beta chains. Every entry covers one CDR3 protein and lists the most common genes and DNA from its rows. The V and J calls and clone size are TCRdb's, not the authors'. The sample table shows over 55,000 distinct CDR3 sequences, and over 7.5% are seen once. 8% to 9% of the sample comes from the top ten.

This clonotype was seen a handful of times. Its recognized antigen is unknown. Per-base quality was not reported, and no clone a single base away is much larger than it. The specimen was whole blood. The rearrangement joined TRBV5-1 to TRBJ2-5, with no reliable assignment of the D segment. This TCR came from an adult who was a healthcare worker with PCR-confirmed SARS-CoV-2 infection or an uninfected control (not recorded which). CDR3 sequence: CASSFGFQETQYF. The sequenced DNA: TGCGCCAGCAGCTTCGGGTTTCAAGAGACCCAGTACTTC.